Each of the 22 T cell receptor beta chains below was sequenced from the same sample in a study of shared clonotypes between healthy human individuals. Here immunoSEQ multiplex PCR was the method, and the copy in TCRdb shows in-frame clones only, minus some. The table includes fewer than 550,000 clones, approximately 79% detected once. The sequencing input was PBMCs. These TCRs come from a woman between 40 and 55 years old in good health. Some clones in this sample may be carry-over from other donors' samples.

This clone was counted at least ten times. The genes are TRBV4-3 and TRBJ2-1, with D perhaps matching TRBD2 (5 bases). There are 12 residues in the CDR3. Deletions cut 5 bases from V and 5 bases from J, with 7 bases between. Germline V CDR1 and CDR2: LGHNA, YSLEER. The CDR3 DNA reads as TGCGCCAGCAGCGACGGGAACAATGAGCAGTTCTTC. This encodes CASSDGNNEQFF.

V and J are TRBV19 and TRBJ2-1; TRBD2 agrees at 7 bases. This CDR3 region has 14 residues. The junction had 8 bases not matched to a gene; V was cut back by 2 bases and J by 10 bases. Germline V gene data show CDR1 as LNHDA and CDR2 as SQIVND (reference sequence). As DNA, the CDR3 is TGTGCCAGTAGTATAACGGGAGGCCGTACCGAGCAGTTCTTC. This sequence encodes CASSITGGRTEQFF.

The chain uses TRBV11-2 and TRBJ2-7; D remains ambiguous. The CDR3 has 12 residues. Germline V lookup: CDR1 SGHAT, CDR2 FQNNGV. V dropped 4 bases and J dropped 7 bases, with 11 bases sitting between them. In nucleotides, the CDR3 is TGTGCCAGCAGCTCCGCAGAATATGAGCAGTACTTC. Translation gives CASSSAEYEQYF.

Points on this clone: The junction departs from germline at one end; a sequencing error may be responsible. DNA of the CDR3: TGCGCCAGCAGCTTGGGGCAGGGTAACTATGGCTACATCTTC. Its translation is CASSLGQGNYGYIF. The chain combines TRBV5-1 with TRBJ1-2; the D gene is possibly TRBD1 (5 bases). Germline V lookup: CDR1 SGHRS, CDR2 YFSETQ. The CDR3 is made up of 14 amino acids. The variable domain in full, with the rest retrieved from reference TRBV5-1 and TRBJ1-2, is KAGVTQTPRYLIKTRGQQVTLSCSPISGHRSVSWYQQTPGQGLQFLFEYFSETQRNKGNFPGRFSGRQFSNSRSEMNVSTLELGDSALYLCASSLGQGNYGYIFGSGTRLTVV.

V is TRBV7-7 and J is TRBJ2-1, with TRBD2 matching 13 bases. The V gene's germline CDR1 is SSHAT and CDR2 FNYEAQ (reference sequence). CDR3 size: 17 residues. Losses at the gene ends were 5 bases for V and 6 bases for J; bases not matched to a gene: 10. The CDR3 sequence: CASSPARRTSGSNEQFF. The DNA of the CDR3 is TGTGCCAGCAGCCCCGCCCGCCGGACTAGCGGGAGCAATGAGCAGTTCTTC.

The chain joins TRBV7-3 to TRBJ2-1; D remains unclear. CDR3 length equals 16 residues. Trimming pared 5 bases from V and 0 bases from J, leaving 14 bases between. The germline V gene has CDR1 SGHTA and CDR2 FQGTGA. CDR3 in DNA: TGTGCCAGCAGCACCGTTGGGGTTAGCTCCTACAATGAGCAGTTCTTC. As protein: CASSTVGVSSYNEQFF.

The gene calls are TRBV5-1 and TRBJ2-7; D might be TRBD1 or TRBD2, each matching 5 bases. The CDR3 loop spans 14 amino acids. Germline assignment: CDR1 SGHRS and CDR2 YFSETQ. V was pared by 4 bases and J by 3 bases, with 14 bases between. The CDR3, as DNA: TGCGCCAGCAGCGAGGGACCGGTTTTCTACGAGCAGTACTTC. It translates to CASSEGPVFYEQYF.

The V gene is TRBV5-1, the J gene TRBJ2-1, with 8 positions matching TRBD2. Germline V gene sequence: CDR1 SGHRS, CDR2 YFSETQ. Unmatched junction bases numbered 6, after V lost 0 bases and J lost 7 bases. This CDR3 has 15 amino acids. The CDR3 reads CASSLESPGGNEQFF. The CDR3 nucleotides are TGCGCCAGCAGCTTGGAATCTCCGGGAGGGAATGAGCAGTTCTTC.

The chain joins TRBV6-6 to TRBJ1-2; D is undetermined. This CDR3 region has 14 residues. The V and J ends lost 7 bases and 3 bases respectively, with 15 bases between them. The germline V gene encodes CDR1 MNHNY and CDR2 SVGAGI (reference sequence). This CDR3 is CASNTIWGDYGYTF. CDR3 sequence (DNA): TGTGCCAGCAACACGATCTGGGGAGACTATGGCTACACCTTC.

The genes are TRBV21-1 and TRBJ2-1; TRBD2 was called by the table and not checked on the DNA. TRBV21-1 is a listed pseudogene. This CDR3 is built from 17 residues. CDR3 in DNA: TGTGCCAGCAGAAGGGGGACTAGCGGGAGGAGTTACAATGAGCAGTTCTTC. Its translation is CASRRGTSGRSYNEQFF.

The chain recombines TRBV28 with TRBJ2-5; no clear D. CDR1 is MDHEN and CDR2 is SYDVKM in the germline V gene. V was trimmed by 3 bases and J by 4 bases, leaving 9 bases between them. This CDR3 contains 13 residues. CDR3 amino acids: CASSLGDGETQYF. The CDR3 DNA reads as TGTGCCAGCAGTTTGGGCGACGGAGAGACCCAGTACTTC.

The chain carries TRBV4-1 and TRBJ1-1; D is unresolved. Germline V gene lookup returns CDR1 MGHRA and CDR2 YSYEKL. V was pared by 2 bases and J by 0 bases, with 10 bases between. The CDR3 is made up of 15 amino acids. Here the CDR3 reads CASSQQRNMNTEAFF. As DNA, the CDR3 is TGCGCCAGCAGCCAACAACGGAATATGAACACTGAAGCTTTCTTT.

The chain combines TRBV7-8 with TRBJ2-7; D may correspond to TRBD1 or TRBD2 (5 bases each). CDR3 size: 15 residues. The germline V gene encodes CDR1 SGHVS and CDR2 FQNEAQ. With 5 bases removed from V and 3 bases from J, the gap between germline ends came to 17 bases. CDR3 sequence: CASSAVRDGNYEQYF. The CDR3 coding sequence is TGTGCCAGCAGCGCGGTAAGGGACGGAAACTACGAGCAGTACTTC.

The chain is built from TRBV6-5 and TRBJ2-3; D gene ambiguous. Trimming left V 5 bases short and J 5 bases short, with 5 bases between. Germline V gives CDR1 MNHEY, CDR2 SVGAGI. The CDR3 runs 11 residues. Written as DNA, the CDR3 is TGTGCCAGCAGTACCGGAGATACGCAGTATTTT. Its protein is CASSTGDTQYF.

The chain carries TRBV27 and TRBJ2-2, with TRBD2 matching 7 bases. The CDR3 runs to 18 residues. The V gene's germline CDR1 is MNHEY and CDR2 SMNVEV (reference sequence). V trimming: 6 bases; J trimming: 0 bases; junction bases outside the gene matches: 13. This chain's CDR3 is CASSAPKGSGSNTGELFF. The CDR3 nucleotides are TGTGCCAGCAGCGCGCCCAAGGGTAGCGGGTCGAACACCGGGGAGCTGTTTTTT.

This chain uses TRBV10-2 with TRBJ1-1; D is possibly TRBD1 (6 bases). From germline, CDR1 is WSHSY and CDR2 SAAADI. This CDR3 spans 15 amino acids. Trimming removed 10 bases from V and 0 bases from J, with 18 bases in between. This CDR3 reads CATFEGGSVNTEAFF. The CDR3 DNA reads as TGCGCCACTTTCGAGGGGGGAAGCGTGAACACTGAAGCTTTCTTT.

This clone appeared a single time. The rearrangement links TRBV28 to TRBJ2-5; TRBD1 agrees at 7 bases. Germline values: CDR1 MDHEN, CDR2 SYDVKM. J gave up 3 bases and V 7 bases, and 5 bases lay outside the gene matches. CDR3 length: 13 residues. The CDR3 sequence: CASTEGAEETQYF. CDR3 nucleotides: TGTGCCAGCACCGAGGGGGCTGAAGAGACCCAGTACTTC.

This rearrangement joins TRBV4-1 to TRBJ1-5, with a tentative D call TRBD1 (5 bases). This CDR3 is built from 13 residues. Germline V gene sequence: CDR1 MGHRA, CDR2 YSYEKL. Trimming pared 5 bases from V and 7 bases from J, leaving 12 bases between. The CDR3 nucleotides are TGCGCCAGCAGCGTCCGGGGGGACCAGCCCCAGCATTTT. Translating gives CASSVRGDQPQHF.

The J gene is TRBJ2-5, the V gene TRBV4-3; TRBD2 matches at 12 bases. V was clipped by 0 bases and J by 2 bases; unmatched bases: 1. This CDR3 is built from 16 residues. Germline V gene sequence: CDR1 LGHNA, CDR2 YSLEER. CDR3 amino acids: CASSQDTSGRQETQYF. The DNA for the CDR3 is TGCGCCAGCAGCCAAGATACTAGCGGGAGGCAAGAGACCCAGTACTTC.

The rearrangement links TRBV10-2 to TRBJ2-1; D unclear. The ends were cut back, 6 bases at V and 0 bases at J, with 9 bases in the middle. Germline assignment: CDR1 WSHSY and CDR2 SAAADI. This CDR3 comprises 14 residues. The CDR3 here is CASRSGFSYNEQFF. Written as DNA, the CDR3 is TGCGCCAGCAGGAGTGGGTTCTCCTACAATGAGCAGTTCTTC.

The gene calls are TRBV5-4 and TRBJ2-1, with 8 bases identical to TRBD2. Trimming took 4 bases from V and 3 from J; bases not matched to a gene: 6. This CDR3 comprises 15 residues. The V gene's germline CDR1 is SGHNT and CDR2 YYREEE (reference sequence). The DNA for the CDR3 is TGTGCCAGCAGCCGGATTAGCGGGAACTACAATGAGCAGTTCTTC. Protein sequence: CASSRISGNYNEQFF.

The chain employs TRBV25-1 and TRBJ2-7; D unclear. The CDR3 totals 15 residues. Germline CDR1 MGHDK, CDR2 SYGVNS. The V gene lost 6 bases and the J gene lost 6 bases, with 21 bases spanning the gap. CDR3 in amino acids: CASRAAIGRVGEQYF. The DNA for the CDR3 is TGTGCCAGCAGGGCAGCAATAGGACGAGTTGGCGAGCAGTACTTC.